Described below is a single TCR beta chain sequence and its context. Profiled with immunoSEQ multiplex PCR; TCRdb holds only in-frame clones, not every one. The repertoire consists of about 2.4 million clones, with roughly 92% occurring once and the leading ten covering roughly 0.14%. The data derive from a study of shared clonotypes between healthy human individuals. The germline gives CDR1 SGHAT, CDR2 FQNNGV. Trimming removed 0 bases from V and 3 bases from J, with 9 bases in between. The CDR3 has 14 residues. V gene TRBV11-2 combines with J gene TRBJ2-7; no clear D gene. Sequencing used naive CD4+ T cells sorted from blood. Specified subset: CD45RA+ positively selected. The receptor comes from a young man in good health. CDR3 DNA: TGTGCCAGCAGCTTAGAAGGTTCGCACTACGAGCAGTACTTC. This codes for CASSLEGSHYEQYF.